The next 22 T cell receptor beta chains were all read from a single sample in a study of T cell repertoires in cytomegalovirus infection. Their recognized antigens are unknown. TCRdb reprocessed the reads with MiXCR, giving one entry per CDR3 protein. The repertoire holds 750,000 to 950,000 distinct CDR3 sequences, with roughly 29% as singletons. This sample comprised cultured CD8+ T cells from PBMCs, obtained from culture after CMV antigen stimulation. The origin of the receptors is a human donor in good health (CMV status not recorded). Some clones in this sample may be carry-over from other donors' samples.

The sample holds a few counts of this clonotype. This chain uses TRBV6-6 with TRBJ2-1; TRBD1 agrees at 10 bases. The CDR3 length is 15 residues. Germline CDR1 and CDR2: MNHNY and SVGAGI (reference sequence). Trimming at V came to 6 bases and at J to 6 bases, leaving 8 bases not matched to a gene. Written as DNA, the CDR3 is TGTGCCAGCAGGGCCCCCGGGACAGGGGTCAATGAGCAGTTCTTC. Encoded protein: CASRAPGTGVNEQFF.

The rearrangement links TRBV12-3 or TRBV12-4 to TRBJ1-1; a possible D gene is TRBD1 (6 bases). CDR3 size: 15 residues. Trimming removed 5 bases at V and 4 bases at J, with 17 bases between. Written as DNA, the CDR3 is TGTGCCAGCAGTCCCTCGACAGGTTGGGGCACTGAAGCTTTCTTT. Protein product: CASSPSTGWGTEAFF.

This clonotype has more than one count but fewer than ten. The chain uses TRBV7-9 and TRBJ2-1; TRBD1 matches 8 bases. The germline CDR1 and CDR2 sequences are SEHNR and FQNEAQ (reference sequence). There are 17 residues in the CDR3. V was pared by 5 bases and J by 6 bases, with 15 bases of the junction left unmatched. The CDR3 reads CASSPSLGQGAINEQFF. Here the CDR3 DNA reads TGTGCCAGCAGCCCCTCCCTAGGTCAGGGGGCGATCAATGAGCAGTTCTTC.

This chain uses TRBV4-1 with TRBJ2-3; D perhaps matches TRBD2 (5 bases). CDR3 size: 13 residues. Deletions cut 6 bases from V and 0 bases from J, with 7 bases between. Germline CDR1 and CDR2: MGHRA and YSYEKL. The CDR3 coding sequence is TGCGCCAGCAGAGCGGAGAGCACAGATACGCAGTATTTT. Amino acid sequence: CASRAESTDTQYF.

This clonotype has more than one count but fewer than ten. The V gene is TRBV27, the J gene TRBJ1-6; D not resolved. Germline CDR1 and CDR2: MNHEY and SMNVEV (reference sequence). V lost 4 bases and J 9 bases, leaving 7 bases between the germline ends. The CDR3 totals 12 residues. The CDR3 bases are TGTGCCAGCAGTTCGTCAGCTTCACCCCTCCACTTT. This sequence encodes CASSSSASPLHF.

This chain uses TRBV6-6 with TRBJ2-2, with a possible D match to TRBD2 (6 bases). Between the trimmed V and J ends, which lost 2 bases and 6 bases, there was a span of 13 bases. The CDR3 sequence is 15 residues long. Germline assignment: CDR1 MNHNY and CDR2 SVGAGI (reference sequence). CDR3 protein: CASSYLGGGPGELFF. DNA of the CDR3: TGTGCCAGCAGTTACCTGGGGGGTGGCCCCGGGGAGCTGTTTTTT.

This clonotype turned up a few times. The CDR3 protein is CASSFLASAPLYGYTF. CDR3 coding DNA: TGTGCCAGCAGCTTCTTAGCATCGGCTCCCTTGTATGGCTACACCTTC. The chain combines TRBV7-9 with TRBJ1-2, with unresolved D. Germline V gene sequence: CDR1 SEHNR, CDR2 FQNEAQ (reference sequence). CDR3 size: 16 residues. The V end was cut by 3 bases, the J end by 5 bases, with 19 bases between.

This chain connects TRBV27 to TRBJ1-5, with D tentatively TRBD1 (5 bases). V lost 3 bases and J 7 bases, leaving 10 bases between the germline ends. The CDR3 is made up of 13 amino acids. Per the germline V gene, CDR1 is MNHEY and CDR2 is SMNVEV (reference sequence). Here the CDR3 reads CASSFGGEQPQHF. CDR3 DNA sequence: TGTGCCAGCAGTTTTGGGGGGGAACAGCCCCAGCATTTT.

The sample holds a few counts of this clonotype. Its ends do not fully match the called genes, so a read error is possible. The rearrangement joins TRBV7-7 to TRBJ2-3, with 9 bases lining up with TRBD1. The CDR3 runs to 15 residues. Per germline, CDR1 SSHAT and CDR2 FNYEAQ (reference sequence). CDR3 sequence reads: CASSQWTGATDTQYF. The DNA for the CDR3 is TGTGCTAGCAGCCAGTGGACAGGGGCCACAGATACGCAGTATTTT.

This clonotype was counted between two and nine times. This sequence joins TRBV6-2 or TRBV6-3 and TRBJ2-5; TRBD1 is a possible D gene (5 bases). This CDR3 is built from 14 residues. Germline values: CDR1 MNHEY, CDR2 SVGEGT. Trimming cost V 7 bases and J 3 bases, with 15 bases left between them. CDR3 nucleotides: TGTGCCAGCACTCAATTTCTCAGGGAAGAGACCCAGTACTTC. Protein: CASTQFLREETQYF.

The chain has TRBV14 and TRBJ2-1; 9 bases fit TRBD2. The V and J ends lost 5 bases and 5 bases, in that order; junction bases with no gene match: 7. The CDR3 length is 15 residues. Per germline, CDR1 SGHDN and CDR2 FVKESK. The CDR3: CASSDLAGTHNEQFF. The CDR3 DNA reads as TGTGCCAGCAGCGATCTAGCGGGGACTCACAATGAGCAGTTCTTC.

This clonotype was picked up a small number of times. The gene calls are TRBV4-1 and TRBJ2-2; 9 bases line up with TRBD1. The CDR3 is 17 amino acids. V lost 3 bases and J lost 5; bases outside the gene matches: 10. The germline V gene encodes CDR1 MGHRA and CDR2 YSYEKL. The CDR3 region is CASSHRTGTGYTGELFF. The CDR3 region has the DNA TGCGCCAGCAGCCACCGCACCGGGACAGGGTATACCGGGGAGCTGTTTTTT.

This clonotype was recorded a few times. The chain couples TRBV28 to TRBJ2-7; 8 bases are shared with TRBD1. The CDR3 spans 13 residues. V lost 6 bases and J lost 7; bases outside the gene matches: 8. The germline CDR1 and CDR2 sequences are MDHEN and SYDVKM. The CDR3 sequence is CASRPQGASEQYV. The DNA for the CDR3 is TGTGCCAGCAGGCCGCAGGGGGCTAGTGAGCAGTACGTC.

This CDR3 is CASSLGVGRENGYTF. The CDR3 nucleotides are TGTGCCAGCAGCTTAGGGGTGGGCAGGGAGAATGGCTACACCTTC. This rearrangement joins TRBV7-6 to TRBJ1-2, with D perhaps TRBD1 (5 bases). The CDR3 spans 15 residues. The germline CDR1 and CDR2 sequences are SGHVS and FNYEAQ. V was clipped by 1 base and J by 6 bases, with 15 bases between them.

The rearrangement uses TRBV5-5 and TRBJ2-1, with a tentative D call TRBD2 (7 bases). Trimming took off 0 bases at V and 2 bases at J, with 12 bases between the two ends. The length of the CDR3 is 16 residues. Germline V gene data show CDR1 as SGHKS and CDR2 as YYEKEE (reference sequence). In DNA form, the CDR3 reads TGTGCCAGCAGCTTGGACGGGGGGCGTCCCTACAATGAGCAGTTCTTC. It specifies CASSLDGGRPYNEQFF.

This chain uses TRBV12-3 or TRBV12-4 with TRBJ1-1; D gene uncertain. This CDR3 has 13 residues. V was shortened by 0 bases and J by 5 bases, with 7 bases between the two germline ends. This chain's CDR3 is CASSLAMVTEAFF. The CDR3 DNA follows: TGTGCCAGCAGTTTAGCGATGGTGACTGAAGCTTTCTTT.

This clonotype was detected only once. The CDR3 DNA sequence: TGTGCCAGCAGTTTGACAGGGGGCGCGACGTACACTGAAGCTTTCTTT. Protein sequence: CASSLTGGATYTEAFF. This chain joins TRBV6-8 and TRBJ1-1, with 10 bases matching TRBD1. V lost 4 bases to trimming and J lost 3 bases; unmatched junction nucleotides: 8. CDR3 size: 16 residues. Germline CDR1 and CDR2: MNHGY and SAAAGT.

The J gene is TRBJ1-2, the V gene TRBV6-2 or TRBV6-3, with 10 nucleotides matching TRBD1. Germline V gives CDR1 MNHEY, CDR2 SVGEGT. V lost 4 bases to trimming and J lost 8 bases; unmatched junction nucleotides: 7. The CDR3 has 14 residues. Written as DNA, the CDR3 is TGTGCCAGCAGTTTCCGGACAGGGGGAGAAGGCTACACCTTC. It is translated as CASSFRTGGEGYTF.

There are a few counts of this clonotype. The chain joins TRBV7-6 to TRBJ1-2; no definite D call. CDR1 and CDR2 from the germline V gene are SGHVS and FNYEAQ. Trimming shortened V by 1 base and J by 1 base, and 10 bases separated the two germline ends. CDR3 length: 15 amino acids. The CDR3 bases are TGTGCCAGCAGCTTAGAATATTCCGATAACTATGGCTACACCTTC. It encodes CASSLEYSDNYGYTF.

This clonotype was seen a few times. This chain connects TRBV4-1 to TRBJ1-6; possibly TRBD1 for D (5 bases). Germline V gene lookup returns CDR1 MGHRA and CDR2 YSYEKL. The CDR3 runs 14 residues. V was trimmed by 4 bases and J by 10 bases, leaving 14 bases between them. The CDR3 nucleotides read TGCGCCAGCAGCCCAACAGGTTACGGGTCACCCCTCCACTTT. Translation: CASSPTGYGSPLHF.

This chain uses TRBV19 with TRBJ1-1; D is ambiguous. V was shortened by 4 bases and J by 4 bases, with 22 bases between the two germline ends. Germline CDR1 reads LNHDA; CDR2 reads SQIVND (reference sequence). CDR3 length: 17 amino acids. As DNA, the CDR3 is TGTGCCAGTAGTACCCCCCCCTTAGGACCGCCGGGCACTGAAGCTTTCTTT. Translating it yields CASSTPPLGPPGTEAFF.

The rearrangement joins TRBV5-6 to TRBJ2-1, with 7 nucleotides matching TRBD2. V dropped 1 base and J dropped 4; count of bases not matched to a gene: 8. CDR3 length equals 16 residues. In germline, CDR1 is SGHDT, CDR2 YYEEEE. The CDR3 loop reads CASSLWDGGRYNEQFF. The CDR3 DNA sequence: TGTGCCAGCAGCTTGTGGGACGGGGGGAGATACAATGAGCAGTTCTTC.